The source of this T cell receptor beta chain is a study of cytomegalovirus exposure and HLA in healthy donors. The CDR3 extends over 17 amino acids. CDR1 and CDR2 from the germline V gene are MRHNA and SNTAGT. The V gene end was trimmed by 0 bases and the J gene end by 2 bases; junction bases not matched to a gene: 7. Study-wide points: A few of the chains that were CMV-associated were confirmed in vitro to be specific for CMV antigens. Reportedly, cytomegalovirus status was diagnosed with high sensitivity and specificity. The records held CMV serostatus as the only immune exposure information.

Researchers ran the PCR with 60 Vbeta and 13 Jbeta primers. Method: immunoSEQ multiplex PCR; TCRdb's copy keeps in-frame clones and lacks some. The data contain some 150,000 clones, about 70% of them singletons. This clone was seen once. Its specificity is unknown. Healthy bone marrow donors made up the donor group. The V and J genes are TRBV6-4 and TRBJ2-1; TRBD2 matches at 7 bases. The specimen was PBMCs. This receptor was identified in a woman aged 60-75 years in good health and CMV-seropositive. The CDR3 is CASSDSMGGGPYNEQFF. The CDR3 bases are TGTGCCAGCAGTGACTCGATGGGGGGAGGGCCCTACAATGAGCAGTTCTTC.